This passage covers 18 T cell receptor beta chains from one sample sequenced in a study of early T cells in non-severe SARS-CoV-2 infection. In TCRdb, the 5' RACE reads were re-called with MiXCR into one record per CDR3 protein. The data contain 90,000 to 120,000 distinct CDR3 sequences, around 10% of them singletons. What was sequenced was whole blood. The source of these receptors is an adult who was a healthcare worker with PCR-confirmed SARS-CoV-2 infection or an uninfected control (not recorded which).

The chain combines TRBV12-3 or TRBV12-4 with TRBJ2-4, with D perhaps TRBD1 or TRBD2 (5 bases each). The germline V and J ends were trimmed by 3 bases and 9 bases, with 12 bases remaining between them. The CDR3 sequence is 13 residues long. The CDR3 loop reads CASSFRGPSIQYF. Written as DNA, the CDR3 is TGTGCCAGCAGTTTTCGGGGACCTAGCATTCAGTACTTC.

The V call is TRBV6-2 or TRBV6-3, the J call TRBJ2-7; 9 bases map to TRBD2. The trim removed 10 bases at V and 7 bases at J, leaving 8 bases unmatched. CDR3 length equals 12 residues. The germline V gene encodes CDR1 MNHEY and CDR2 SVGEGT. For the CDR3, the DNA is TGTGCCACCCGCGGGAGGGCCGGGGAGCAGTACTTC. This codes for CATRGRAGEQYF.

This clonotype was counted a few times. The V gene is TRBV6-5, the J gene TRBJ1-4; a possible D gene is TRBD1 (6 bases). Trimming removed 6 bases from V and 3 bases from J, with 17 bases in between. CDR3 length equals 16 residues. CDR1 and CDR2 from the germline V gene are MNHEY and SVGAGI. DNA of the CDR3: TGTGCCAGCAGATGGGCGGGGGGCGCTTCTAATGAAAAACTGTTTTTT. This codes for CASRWAGGASNEKLFF.

This clonotype was observed many times. This chain links TRBV5-4 with TRBJ1-2; D gene unclear. The V and J ends lost 4 bases and 0 bases respectively, with 10 bases between them. This CDR3 is 14 amino acids long. The germline V gene encodes CDR1 SGHNT and CDR2 YYREEE (reference sequence). CDR3 protein: CASSRERANYGYTF. The CDR3 DNA sequence: TGTGCCAGCAGCCGAGAACGCGCTAACTATGGCTACACCTTC.

This clonotype occurred a few times. The genes are TRBV4-2 and TRBJ2-2; either TRBD1 or TRBD2 may supply D (5 bases each). Germline V gives CDR1 LGHNA, CDR2 YNFKEQ. The CDR3 covers 16 residues. V gave up 0 bases and J gave up 8 bases, with 16 bases separating them. CDR3 DNA sequence: TGTGCCAGCAGCCAAGATGATCACGGGGCCCAAGGGGAGCTGTTTTTT. Translation gives CASSQDDHGAQGELFF.

This clonotype was found many times. V and J are TRBV28 and TRBJ2-1, with D possibly matching TRBD2 (6 bases). Trimming shortened V by 10 bases and J by 0 bases, and 13 bases separated the two germline ends. The CDR3 is 14 residues long. Germline lookup yields CDR1 MDHEN and CDR2 SYDVKM. CDR3 nucleotide sequence: TGTGCCATCACAGCGGGTAGCTCCTACAATGAGCAGTTCTTC. This codes for CAITAGSSYNEQFF.

There are many counts of this clonotype. CDR3 amino acids: CSARSTGQGFSGELFF. CDR3 sequence (DNA): TGCAGTGCTAGATCGACGGGACAGGGATTTTCCGGGGAGCTGTTTTTT. The chain uses TRBV20-1 and TRBJ2-2; 9 bases match TRBD1. Per germline, CDR1 DFQATT and CDR2 SNEGSKA (reference sequence). V shed 2 bases and J 6 bases; nucleotides not matched to a gene: 10. The length of the CDR3 is 16 residues.

This clonotype was seen at least ten times. The gene calls are TRBV29-1 and TRBJ2-1; D is possibly TRBD1 (5 bases). This CDR3 comprises 10 residues. CDR1 is SQVTM and CDR2 is ANQGSEA in the germline V gene. V lost 6 bases and J lost 7, with 7 bases in between. The CDR3 sequence: CSVQGNEQFF. CDR3 coding DNA: TGCAGCGTCCAGGGAAATGAGCAGTTCTTC.

This clonotype has a handful of counts. The chain uses TRBV10-3 and TRBJ2-1, with 9 positions matching TRBD2. Germline lookup yields CDR1 ENHRY and CDR2 SYGVKD. Trimming cost V 4 bases and J 8 bases; bases outside gene matches: 3. The CDR3 sequence is 13 residues long. This CDR3 reads CAISGLAVDEQFF. CDR3 in DNA: TGTGCCATCAGTGGACTAGCGGTCGATGAGCAGTTCTTC.

The rearrangement joins TRBV4-2 to TRBJ2-3; D gene ambiguous. Germline V CDR1 and CDR2: LGHNA, YNFKEQ. The CDR3 sequence is 15 residues long. V gave up 0 bases and J gave up 0 bases, with 7 bases separating them. Here the CDR3 DNA reads TGTGCCAGCAGCCAAGAATATAGCAGCACAGATACGCAGTATTTT. This gives the protein CASSQEYSSTDTQYF.

This clonotype was detected many times. This rearrangement joins TRBV5-1 to TRBJ1-2; 10 bases align to TRBD1. Germline loops: CDR1 SGHRS, CDR2 YFSETQ. This CDR3 is 13 amino acids long. Unmatched junction bases numbered 5, after V lost 4 bases and J lost 8 bases. The CDR3 is CASSLDRGTGYTF. For the CDR3, the DNA is TGCGCCAGCAGCCTGGACAGGGGGACGGGCTACACCTTC.

This clonotype was counted only a few times. The germline gene is not matched at one end of the junction; a read error may be the cause. V is TRBV2 and J is TRBJ1-1; tentatively, D is TRBD1 (5 bases). Germline V gene lookup returns CDR1 SNHLY and CDR2 FYNNEI. The CDR3 extends over 12 amino acids. The CDR3 coding sequence is TGTGCCAGCGGGAGGGGTGTGGCTGAAGTTTTCTTT. Amino acid sequence: CASGRGVAEVFF.

The sample holds a few counts of this clonotype. The chain recombines TRBV7-2 with TRBJ1-1, with D perhaps matching TRBD1 (5 bases). The CDR3 consists of 14 residues. Germline V lookup: CDR1 SGHTA, CDR2 FQGNSA. Trimming stripped 5 bases from V and 1 base from J, with 11 bases between. The CDR3 sequence: CASSHGAQNTEAFF. CDR3 nucleotides: TGTGCCAGCAGCCACGGGGCCCAGAACACTGAAGCTTTCTTT. Full variable domain (rest looked up from reference TRBV7-2 and TRBJ1-1): GAGVSQSPSNKVTEKGKDVELRCDPISGHTALYWYRQSLGQGLEFLIYFQGNSAPDKSGLPSDRFSAERTGGSVSTLTIQRTQQEDSAVYLCASSHGAQNTEAFFGQGTRLTVV.

This chain uses TRBV29-1 with TRBJ2-7, with D perhaps matching TRBD1 or TRBD2 (5 bases each). Germline CDR1 is SQVTM and CDR2 is ANQGSEA. There are 15 residues in the CDR3. Trimming removed 1 base from V and 2 bases from J, with 15 bases in between. The chain's CDR3 is CSVEGGSGFTYEQYF. CDR3 in DNA: TGCAGCGTTGAAGGGGGGAGCGGATTTACCTACGAGCAGTACTTC.

This clonotype was observed a few times. One end of the junction is discordant with germline, which a read error may explain. CDR3 region: CSARGIGQTEAFF. CDR3 nucleotides: TGCAGTGCCAGAGGGATCGGGCAGACTGAAGCTTTCTTT. The genes are TRBV20-1 and TRBJ1-1, with D uncertain. The CDR3 is 13 residues long. CDR1 is DFQATT and CDR2 is SNEGSKA in the germline V gene (reference sequence).

This clonotype came up a few times. This rearrangement joins TRBV18 to TRBJ1-1; weak D call: TRBD1 (5 bases). From germline, CDR1 is KGHSH and CDR2 LQKENI. CDR3 size: 15 residues. The germline V and J ends were trimmed by 2 bases and 1 base, with 11 bases remaining between them. CDR3 sequence reads: CASSPDRGPNTEAFF. The CDR3 DNA reads as TGTGCCAGCTCACCAGACCGGGGACCGAACACTGAAGCTTTCTTT.

The chain carries TRBV19 and TRBJ2-5, with TRBD1 as a possible D gene (5 bases). V was clipped by 3 bases and J by 2 bases, with 16 bases between them. CDR3 size: 16 residues. Germline V gene data show CDR1 as LNHDA and CDR2 as SQIVND (reference sequence). CDR3 bases: TGTGCCAGTAGTATTGGGGCCAGAGCCCTACAAGAGACCCAGTACTTC. The encoded protein is CASSIGARALQETQYF.

This clonotype has just a few counts. The gene calls are TRBV7-9 and TRBJ2-1; 13 nucleotides match TRBD2. CDR3 length: 16 amino acids. Germline CDR1 reads SEHNR; CDR2 reads FQNEAQ (reference sequence). V was clipped by 7 bases and J by 7 bases; unmatched bases: 10. CDR3 coding DNA: TGTGCCAGCAAAATCGAGTGGACTAGCGGGAGTAATGAGCAGTTCTTC. Translation: CASKIEWTSGSNEQFF.